Listed below are T cell receptor beta chains from one sample, sequenced in a study of cytomegalovirus exposure and HLA in healthy donors. This table comes from immunoSEQ multiplex PCR, and its TCRdb copy is limited to in-frame clones, with some not included. The data show fewer than 120,000 clones, with nearly 80% seen just once and 1.3% held by the top ten. Sequenced material: PBMCs. These receptors were collected from a woman in her twenties or thirties in good health and CMV-seronegative. The CDR3 runs from the conserved cysteine through the conserved F or W. Fields, in order: J gene, D gene, V gene, clone size, CDR3 length, CDR3 protein, CDR3 DNA. D genes are given only for firm matches. For some rows the clone size is stated as once, few or many, or as a class when expanded; others skip it.

J gene: TRBJ1-2
D gene: TRBD1
V gene: TRBV30
clone size: NA
CDR3 length: 12
CDR3 protein: CAWARQGQGYTF
CDR3 DNA: TGTGCCTGGGCTAGACAGGGGCAAGGCTACACCTTC

J gene: TRBJ2-1
D gene: TRBD2
V gene: TRBV7-6
clone size: NA
CDR3 length: 16
CDR3 protein: CASSSPLAAGAHEQFF
CDR3 DNA: TGTGCCAGCAGCTCACCCCTGGCGGCGGGAGCCCATGAGCAGTTCTTC

J gene: TRBJ1-1
D gene: TRBD1
V gene: TRBV30
clone size: NA
CDR3 length: 13
CDR3 protein: CALNQGGNTEAFF
CDR3 DNA: TGTGCCTTGAACCAGGGGGGGAACACTGAAGCTTTCTTT

J gene: TRBJ2-7
D gene: TRBD2
V gene: TRBV6-1
clone size: NA
CDR3 length: 14
CDR3 protein: CASSEAAGADEQYF
CDR3 DNA: TGTGCCAGCAGTGAAGCAGCGGGGGCAGACGAGCAGTACTTC

J gene: TRBJ1-1
D gene: TRBD1
V gene: TRBV5-6
clone size: NA
CDR3 length: 14
CDR3 protein: CASRRTGMNTEAFF
CDR3 DNA: TGTGCCAGCAGACGGACAGGAATGAACACTGAAGCTTTCTTT

J gene: TRBJ1-6
D gene: NA
V gene: TRBV5-4
clone size: NA
CDR3 length: 14
CDR3 protein: CASSADRQGSPLHF
CDR3 DNA: TGTGCCAGCAGCGCAGACAGGCAGGGCTCACCCCTCCACTTT

J gene: TRBJ1-5
D gene: NA
V gene: TRBV7-8
clone size: NA
CDR3 length: 14
CDR3 protein: CASSLQNSNQPQHF
CDR3 DNA: TGTGCCAGCAGCCTACAGAATAGCAATCAGCCCCAGCATTTT

J gene: TRBJ2-2
D gene: TRBD1
V gene: TRBV13
clone size: NA
CDR3 length: 15
CDR3 protein: CASRKTGGPAGELFF
CDR3 DNA: TGTGCCAGCAGGAAGACAGGGGGCCCCGCCGGGGAGCTGTTTTTT

J gene: TRBJ2-7
D gene: NA
V gene: TRBV6-5
clone size: NA
CDR3 length: 14
CDR3 protein: CASSPTRFPYEQYF
CDR3 DNA: TGTGCCAGCAGTCCAACTAGGTTCCCCTACGAGCAGTACTTC

J gene: TRBJ2-7
D gene: NA
V gene: TRBV7-6
clone size: NA
CDR3 length: 13
CDR3 protein: CAAAQGPTYEQYF
CDR3 DNA: TGTGCGGCGGCCCAGGGCCCTACCTACGAGCAGTACTTC

J gene: TRBJ1-2
D gene: TRBD1
V gene: TRBV5-4
clone size: few
CDR3 length: 12
CDR3 protein: CASSLEQGGYTF
CDR3 DNA: TGTGCCAGCAGCTTGGAACAGGGGGGCTACACCTTC

J gene: TRBJ1-2
D gene: NA
V gene: TRBV13
clone size: NA
CDR3 length: 14
CDR3 protein: CASSLQRGIFGYTF
CDR3 DNA: TGTGCCAGCAGCTTACAGAGGGGGATTTTCGGCTACACCTTC

J gene: TRBJ2-2
D gene: NA
V gene: TRBV9
clone size: few
CDR3 length: 14
CDR3 protein: CASNLNGGAGELFF
CDR3 DNA: TGTGCCAGCAACCTTAACGGGGGTGCTGGGGAGCTGTTTTTT

J gene: TRBJ1-5
D gene: TRBD1
V gene: TRBV6-5
clone size: NA
CDR3 length: 15
CDR3 protein: CASSYGTGDNQPQHF
CDR3 DNA: TGTGCCAGCAGTTATGGGACAGGGGACAATCAGCCCCAGCATTTT

J gene: TRBJ1-4
D gene: NA
V gene: TRBV4-3
clone size: NA
CDR3 length: 16
CDR3 protein: CASSQDPGGADEKLFF
CDR3 DNA: TGCGCCAGCAGCCAAGACCCGGGGGGGGCAGATGAAAAACTGTTTTTT

J gene: TRBJ1-3
D gene: NA
V gene: TRBV7-8
clone size: NA
CDR3 length: 14
CDR3 protein: CASSLASAGNTIYF
CDR3 DNA: TGTGCCAGCAGCTTAGCGTCAGCGGGAAACACCATATATTTT

J gene: TRBJ2-5
D gene: TRBD2
V gene: TRBV5-1
clone size: NA
CDR3 length: 15
CDR3 protein: CASSISGGDQETQYF
CDR3 DNA: TGCGCCAGCAGCATTAGCGGGGGGGACCAAGAGACCCAGTACTTC

J gene: TRBJ2-1
D gene: TRBD1
V gene: TRBV7-2
clone size: NA
CDR3 length: 14
CDR3 protein: CASSSYRGRGEQFF
CDR3 DNA: TGTGCCAGCAGCAGTTACAGGGGACGAGGTGAGCAGTTCTTC

J gene: TRBJ1-2
D gene: TRBD1
V gene: TRBV11-2
clone size: NA
CDR3 length: 12
CDR3 protein: CASSPTGTGGSF
CDR3 DNA: TGTGCCAGCAGTCCAACCGGGACAGGGGGCTCCTTC

J gene: TRBJ2-5
D gene: TRBD2
V gene: TRBV10-3
clone size: NA
CDR3 length: 16
CDR3 protein: CAISESVAGDQETQYF
CDR3 DNA: TGTGCCATCAGTGAGTCGGTAGCGGGAGATCAAGAGACCCAGTACTTC

J gene: TRBJ1-4
D gene: NA
V gene: TRBV9
clone size: NA
CDR3 length: 15
CDR3 protein: CASSSRNSLNEKLFF
CDR3 DNA: TGTGCCAGCTCGTCTCGAAACAGCCTTAATGAAAAACTGTTTTTT

J gene: TRBJ2-5
D gene: NA
V gene: TRBV2
clone size: NA
CDR3 length: 14
CDR3 protein: CASSARQIQETQYF
CDR3 DNA: TGTGCCAGCAGTGCAAGACAGATACAAGAGACCCAGTACTTC

J gene: TRBJ2-2
D gene: TRBD1
V gene: TRBV4-3
clone size: NA
CDR3 length: 16
CDR3 protein: CASSQGRTGITGELFF
CDR3 DNA: TGCGCCAGCAGCCAAGGCCGGACAGGGATCACCGGGGAGCTGTTTTTT

J gene: TRBJ1-5
D gene: TRBD1
V gene: TRBV28
clone size: NA
CDR3 length: 12
CDR3 protein: CASSPQGRPQHF
CDR3 DNA: TGTGCCAGCAGTCCACAGGGGCGGCCCCAGCATTTT

J gene: TRBJ1-2
D gene: NA
V gene: TRBV2
clone size: NA
CDR3 length: 16
CDR3 protein: CASSHGVDRGWFGYTF
CDR3 DNA: TGTGCCAGCAGTCACGGAGTAGACCGGGGATGGTTTGGCTACACCTTC

J gene: TRBJ2-1
D gene: TRBD2
V gene: TRBV11-3
clone size: NA
CDR3 length: 15
CDR3 protein: CASSVSGGSYNEQFF
CDR3 DNA: TGTGCCAGCAGCGTTAGCGGGGGCTCCTACAATGAGCAGTTCTTC

J gene: TRBJ2-6
D gene: NA
V gene: TRBV7-9
clone size: NA
CDR3 length: 14
CDR3 protein: CASSLQFGANVLTF
CDR3 DNA: TGTGCCAGCAGCTTACAGTTTGGGGCCAACGTCCTGACTTTC

J gene: TRBJ2-5
D gene: TRBD2
V gene: TRBV2
clone size: NA
CDR3 length: 18
CDR3 protein: CASRHGLAGVRRGETQYF
CDR3 DNA: TGTGCCAGCAGACATGGACTAGCGGGAGTTCGAAGAGGAGAGACCCAGTACTTC

J gene: TRBJ2-5
D gene: NA
V gene: TRBV9
clone size: NA
CDR3 length: 15
CDR3 protein: CASSARDTSWETQYF
CDR3 DNA: TGTGCCAGCAGCGCACGGGACACAAGCTGGGAGACCCAGTACTTC

J gene: TRBJ1-2
D gene: NA
V gene: TRBV5-1
clone size: NA
CDR3 length: 13
CDR3 protein: CASSEGGSGGYTF
CDR3 DNA: TGCGCCAGCAGCGAAGGAGGGTCTGGTGGCTACACCTTC

J gene: TRBJ2-7
D gene: TRBD2
V gene: TRBV7-9
clone size: NA
CDR3 length: 17
CDR3 protein: CASSASRGLAGVYEQYF
CDR3 DNA: TGTGCCAGCAGCGCGAGCCGCGGACTAGCGGGAGTCTACGAGCAGTACTTC

J gene: TRBJ2-7
D gene: TRBD1
V gene: TRBV30
clone size: once
CDR3 length: 13
CDR3 protein: CAWSGRGRYEQYF
CDR3 DNA: TGTGCCTGGTCAGGCAGGGGGCGCTACGAGCAGTACTTC

J gene: TRBJ2-1
D gene: NA
V gene: TRBV11-2
clone size: NA
CDR3 length: 12
CDR3 protein: CASSLGDNEQFF
CDR3 DNA: TGTGCCAGCAGCTTGGGAGACAATGAGCAGTTCTTC

J gene: TRBJ2-5
D gene: TRBD2
V gene: TRBV7-3
clone size: few
CDR3 length: 14
CDR3 protein: CASSRSGAQETQYF
CDR3 DNA: TGTGCCAGCAGCCGAAGCGGGGCCCAAGAGACCCAGTACTTC

J gene: TRBJ2-5
D gene: NA
V gene: TRBV5-1
clone size: NA
CDR3 length: 17
CDR3 protein: CASSLRSRGLLQETQYF
CDR3 DNA: TGCGCCAGCAGCTTGAGGTCGCGGGGGCTTCTCCAAGAGACCCAGTACTTC